The T cell receptor (beta chain) under discussion was sequenced for a study of STAT5B mutations in CD4+ large granular lymphocyte leukemia. Whole-study context: Among healthy donors, a particular HLA allele went with more CDR3 'QG' motifs.

TCRdb's copy holds only in-frame clones and misses some; the assay was immunoSEQ multiplex PCR. Here the sample spans approximately 30,000 clones, 80% to 90% being singletons. This clone has just a few counts. This CDR3 spans 13 amino acids. Between the trimmed V and J ends, which lost 6 bases and 2 bases, there was a span of 10 bases. CDR1 is LNHDA and CDR2 is SQIVND in the germline V gene (reference sequence). This TCR was sampled from a human donor in good health. The sequencing input was CD4+ T cells from blood buffy coats. The chain links TRBV19 to TRBJ1-2; D perhaps matches TRBD1 (5 bases). In DNA, the CDR3 is TGTGCCAGTAGAGGTGAGGGGAACTATGGCTACACCTTC. It yields the protein CASRGEGNYGYTF. Full variable domain (missing parts from reference TRBV19 and TRBJ1-2): DGGITQSPKYLFRKEGQNVTLSCEQNLNHDAMYWYRQDPGQGLRLIYYSQIVNDFQKGDIAEGYSVSREKKESFPLTVTSAQKNPTAFYLCASRGEGNYGYTFGSGTRLTVV.